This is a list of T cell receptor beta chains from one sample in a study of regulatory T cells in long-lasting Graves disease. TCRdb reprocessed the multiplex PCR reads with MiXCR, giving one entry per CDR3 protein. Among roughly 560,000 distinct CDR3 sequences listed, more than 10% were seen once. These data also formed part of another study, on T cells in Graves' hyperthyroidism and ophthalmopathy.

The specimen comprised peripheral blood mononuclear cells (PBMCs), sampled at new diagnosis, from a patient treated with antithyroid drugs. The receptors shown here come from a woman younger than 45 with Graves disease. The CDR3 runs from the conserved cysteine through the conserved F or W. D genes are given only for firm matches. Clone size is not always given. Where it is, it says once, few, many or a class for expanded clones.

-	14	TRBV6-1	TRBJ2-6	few	TGTGCCAGCAGTGGGGGTGGTGGGGCCAACGTCCTGACTTTC	CASSGGGGANVLTF
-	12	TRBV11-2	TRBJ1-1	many	TGTGCCAGCAGCGGACTAGGAACTGAAGCTTTCTTT	CASSGLGTEAFF
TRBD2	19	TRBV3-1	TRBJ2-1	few	TGTGCCAGCAGCCCGGGACTAGCGGGAGGAATGGGACAAGACAATGAGCAGTTCTTC	CASSPGLAGGMGQDNEQFF
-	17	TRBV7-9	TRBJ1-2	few	TGTGCCAGCAGCTTAGTACCCTTCAGGGGCCCAAAGGGCGGCTACACCTTC	CASSLVPFRGPKGGYTF
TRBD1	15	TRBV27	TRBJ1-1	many	TGTGCCAGCAGTTTATCCAGGGGGATGAACACTGAAGCTTTCTTT	CASSLSRGMNTEAFF
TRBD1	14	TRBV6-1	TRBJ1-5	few	TGTGCCAGCAGGCCGGGACAGGGGTATCAGCCCCAGCATTTT	CASRPGQGYQPQHF
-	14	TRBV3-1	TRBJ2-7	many	TGTGCCAGCAGCCAAGACACACACGGCCTGGAGCAGTACTTC	CASSQDTHGLEQYF
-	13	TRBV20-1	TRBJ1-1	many	TGCAGTGCTAGAGATATCCGGGGGACTGAAGCTTTCTTT	CSARDIRGTEAFF
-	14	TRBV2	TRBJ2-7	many	TGTGCCAGCAGTGACAACCCGGTCCCCTACGAGCAGTACTTC	CASSDNPVPYEQYF
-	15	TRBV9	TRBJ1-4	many	TGTGCCAGCAGCGGACTAGGCGCAACTAATGAAAAACTGTTTTTT	CASSGLGATNEKLFF
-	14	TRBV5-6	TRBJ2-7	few	TGTGCCAGCAGTATAGGGGAGAGCTCCTACGAGCAGTACTTC	CASSIGESSYEQYF
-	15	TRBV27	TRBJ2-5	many	TGTGCCAGCAGTTTAATATCGGATCTAGGAGAGACCCAGTACTTC	CASSLISDLGETQYF
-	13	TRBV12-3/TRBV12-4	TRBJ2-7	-	TGTGCCAGCAGCCCCATCGAAAGGGGGAGGCAGTACTTC	CASSPIERGRQYF
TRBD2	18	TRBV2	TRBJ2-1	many	TGTGCCAGCAGTGAAGCGCACAGCGGGAGGGTCGAAAGTGGTGAGCAGTTCTTC	CASSEAHSGRVESGEQFF
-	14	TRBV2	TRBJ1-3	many	TGTGCCAGCTCACGTCAGGGATCGAGGAACACCATATATTTT	CASSRQGSRNTIYF
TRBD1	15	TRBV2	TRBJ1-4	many	TGTGCCAGCAGGCCGGACAGGGTAGCTAATGAAAAACTGTTTTTT	CASRPDRVANEKLFF
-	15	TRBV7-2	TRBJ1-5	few	TGTGCCAGCAGCTTAGTAGACAAATACAATCAGCCCCAGCATTTT	CASSLVDKYNQPQHF
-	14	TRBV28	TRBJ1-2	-	TGTGCCAGCACTATCGGACAGACCAACTATGGCTACACCTTC	CASTIGQTNYGYTF
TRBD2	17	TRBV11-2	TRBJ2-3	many	TGTGCCAGCAGCAAAAAGGCGAGCGGGAACCCACAAGATACGCAGTATTTT	CASSKKASGNPQDTQYF
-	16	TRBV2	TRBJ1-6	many	TGTGCCAGCAGTGAATCGAGGGCTCTGGAGAATTCACCCCTCCACTTT	CASSESRALENSPLHF
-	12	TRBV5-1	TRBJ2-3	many	TGCGCCAGCAGCATAGAAACAGATACGCAGTATTTT	CASSIETDTQYF
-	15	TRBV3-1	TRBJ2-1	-	TGTGCCAGCAGCCACCTGGTAGGGGCAAAGGATGAGCAGTTCTTC	CASSHLVGAKDEQFF
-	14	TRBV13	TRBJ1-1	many	TGTGCCAGCAGCTTTTCCGTCGCGAACACTGAAGCTTTCTTT	CASSFSVANTEAFF
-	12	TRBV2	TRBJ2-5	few	TGTGCCATCGACCCCTTCGGGAGGACCCAGTACTTC	CAIDPFGRTQYF
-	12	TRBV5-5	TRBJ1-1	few	TGTGCCAGCAGCTTATATGGGAAGGTGGCTTTCTTT	CASSLYGKVAFF
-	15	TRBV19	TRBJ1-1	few	TGTGCCAGTAGTGGGCAGCCAAAAATGAACACTGAAGCTTTCTTT	CASSGQPKMNTEAFF
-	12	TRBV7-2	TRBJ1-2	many	TGTGCCAGCAGCCCGTCAGGGGTTGGCTACACCTTC	CASSPSGVGYTF
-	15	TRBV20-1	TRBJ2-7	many	TGCAGTGCCCCCGCCCCGACAGCAGACTCCTACGAGCAGTACTTC	CSAPAPTADSYEQYF
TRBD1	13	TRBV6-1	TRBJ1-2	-	TGTGCCAGTGGGGGGGAAGGGGGCCGTGGCTACACCTTC	CASGGEGGRGYTF
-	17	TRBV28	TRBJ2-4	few	TGTGCCAGCAGTCCTCTTGATAGCGGTCTAGCCAAAAACATTCAGTACTTC	CASSPLDSGLAKNIQYF
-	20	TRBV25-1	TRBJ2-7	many	TGTGCCAGCAGTCCACCGGGACCGATAGCCTACGGGAGACCCGCCTACGAGCAGTACTTC	CASSPPGPIAYGRPAYEQYF
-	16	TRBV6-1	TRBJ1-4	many	TGTGCCAGCACCAGAGACCTGACCTATAGAAGCGAAAAACTGTTTTTT	CASTRDLTYRSEKLFF
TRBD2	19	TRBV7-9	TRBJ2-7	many	TGTGCCAGCAGCCCCCTGACAGCGGGAGGACCTTCTAGCTCCTACGAGCAGTACTTC	CASSPLTAGGPSSSYEQYF
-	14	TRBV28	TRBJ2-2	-	TGTGCCAGCAAAAGGGAATTAAACACCGGGGAGCTGTTTTTT	CASKRELNTGELFF
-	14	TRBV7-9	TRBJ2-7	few	TGTGCCAGCAGCCAAGACAGATACCGCTACGAGCAGTACTTC	CASSQDRYRYEQYF
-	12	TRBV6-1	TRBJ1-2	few	TGTGCCAGCAGGACTTCTCACTATGGCTACACCTTC	CASRTSHYGYTF
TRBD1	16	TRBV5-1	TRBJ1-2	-	TGCGCCAGCAGCCCGGGACAGGGCCACTGGGGCTATGGCTACACCTTC	CASSPGQGHWGYGYTF
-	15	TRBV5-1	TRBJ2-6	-	TGCGCCAGCAGCTTGCGGGAGACTGGGGCCAACGTCCTGACTTTC	CASSLRETGANVLTF
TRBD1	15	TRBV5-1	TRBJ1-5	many	TGCGCCAGCAGCTTGGGGGACAGTAGCAATCAGCCCCAGCATTTT	CASSLGDSSNQPQHF
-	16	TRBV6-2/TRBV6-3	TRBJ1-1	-	TGTGCCAGCAGTGAAGGATTTGGGGAAATGGAGTCTGAAGCTTTCTTT	CASSEGFGEMESEAFF